This T cell receptor beta chain originates from a study of blood T cell repertoires in COVID-19. Study as a whole: T cells, B-cell-depleted T cells, or PBMCs supplied cDNA or gDNA.

All enrollees were roughly 18 to 89 years old and from 24 US areas. The V end was cut by 4 bases, the J end by 7 bases, with 23 bases between. This CDR3 is 18 amino acids long. Looked up from germline, CDR1 is SGHVS and CDR2 is FQNEAQ. Sequencing was performed with immunoSEQ multiplex PCR; in TCRdb, only in-frame clones are kept and a portion is missing. The sample records about 250,000 clones, about 85% being singletons. This chain joins TRBV7-8 and TRBJ1-6; the D gene is possibly TRBD1 (5 bases). Sequenced input: PBMCs or T cells enriched from blood (not recorded which). The clonotype comes from a woman aged 45 to 65 who had been exposed to COVID-19. The CDR3 reads CASSSTRKAGMENSPLHF. The CDR3 nucleotides read TGTGCCAGCAGCTCCACGCGGAAGGCAGGGATGGAGAATTCACCCCTCCACTTT.